The 27 T cell receptor beta chains reported below all come from one sample, sequenced in a study of response to subunit inactivated influenza vaccine. TCRdb recomputed calls from the RT-PCR reads with MiXCR, one row per CDR3 protein. The sample yields about 500,000 distinct CDR3 sequences, 16% seen once. Sequencing was performed on CD4+ T cells sorted from PBMCs, taken about 24 months after vaccination. These receptors all come from a man aged 45-69 years who received an inactivated influenza vaccine.

Only a few counts were recorded for this clonotype. This chain links TRBV7-3 with TRBJ2-1; no clear D gene. V was trimmed by 1 base and J by 6 bases, leaving 10 bases between them. This CDR3 comprises 14 residues. From germline, CDR1 is SGHTA and CDR2 FQGTGA. The CDR3 DNA is TGTGCCAGCAGCTTAATGGGTCCCGGCAATGAGCAGTTCTTC. Protein: CASSLMGPGNEQFF. The variable domain in full, with the rest retrieved from reference TRBV7-3 and TRBJ2-1, is GAGVSQTPSNKVTEKGKYVELRCDPISGHTALYWYRQSLGQGPEFLIYFQGTGAADDSGLPNDRFFAVRPEGSVSTLKIQRTERGDSAVYLCASSLMGPGNEQFFGPGTRLTVL.

This clonotype was observed a few times. The J gene is TRBJ2-7, the V gene TRBV7-2; weak D call: TRBD2 (6 bases). There are 14 residues in the CDR3. Germline lookup yields CDR1 SGHTA and CDR2 FQGNSA. Trimming took off 0 bases at V and 3 bases at J, with 9 bases between the two ends. In nucleotides, the CDR3 is TGTGCCAGCAGCTTAGCGGGAGGCCTCTACGAGCAGTACTTC. Encoded protein: CASSLAGGLYEQYF.

This clonotype showed up many times. The genes are TRBV6-2 or TRBV6-3 and TRBJ2-1; tentative D call: TRBD2 (7 bases). V shed 6 bases and J shed 6 bases, with 12 bases lying between them. There are 13 residues in the CDR3. The germline CDR1 and CDR2 sequences are MNHEY and SVGEGT. The DNA of the CDR3 is TGTGCCAGCAGGAGGGGGACTACCAATGAGCAGTTCTTC. It yields the protein CASRRGTTNEQFF.

The table lists this clonotype with a few counts. This sequence joins TRBV5-1 and TRBJ2-7; the D call may be TRBD1 or TRBD2 (5 bases each). The CDR3 loop spans 15 amino acids. The germline V and J ends were trimmed by 3 bases and 1 base, with 14 bases remaining between them. The germline CDR1 and CDR2 sequences are SGHRS and YFSETQ. The CDR3 region has the DNA TGCGCCAGCAGCTGGGTAGGGACGGATTCCTACGAGCAGTACTTC. The encoded protein is CASSWVGTDSYEQYF.

At least ten counts were recorded for this clonotype. V and J are TRBV5-1 and TRBJ2-7; possibly TRBD1 for D (6 bases). V was clipped by 2 bases and J by 1 base, with 10 bases between them. Germline V CDR1 and CDR2: SGHRS, YFSETQ. The CDR3 is 14 residues long. This CDR3 reads CASSFRDTSYEQYF. DNA for the CDR3: TGCGCCAGCAGCTTCCGGGACACGTCCTACGAGCAGTACTTC.

This clonotype was counted between two and nine times. The gene calls are TRBV20-1 and TRBJ1-5, with 9 bases fitting TRBD1. After removal of 0 bases from V and 0 bases from J, the junction contained 6 bases not matched to a gene. The CDR3 extends over 17 amino acids. Germline V lookup: CDR1 DFQATT, CDR2 SNEGSKA (reference sequence). The CDR3 DNA reads TGCAGTGCTAGAGATAACAGGGGGCTGGGTAGCAATCAGCCCCAGCATTTT. It encodes CSARDNRGLGSNQPQHF.

The chain joins TRBV19 to TRBJ2-4; D may match TRBD1 or TRBD2 (5 bases each). The germline V and J ends were trimmed by 4 bases and 9 bases, with 19 bases remaining between them. Germline loops: CDR1 LNHDA, CDR2 SQIVND (reference sequence). The CDR3 has 15 residues. CDR3: CASSTAGTPGSIQYF. As DNA, the CDR3 is TGTGCCAGTAGTACAGCCGGGACCCCGGGGAGCATTCAGTACTTC.

This clonotype was detected many times. The genes are TRBV7-9 and TRBJ2-3; no clear D gene. The V end was cut by 5 bases, the J end by 3 bases, with 3 bases between. The CDR3 spans 11 residues. Germline CDR1 reads SEHNR; CDR2 reads FQNEAQ (reference sequence). This chain's CDR3 is CASSETDTQYF. The CDR3 DNA sequence: TGTGCCAGCAGCGAGACAGATACGCAGTATTTT.

This clonotype was observed a handful of times. Here the CDR3 reads CASSFKHEQYF. In nucleotides, the CDR3 is TGTGCCAGCAGTTTCAAGCACGAGCAGTACTTC. The rearrangement uses TRBV6-2 or TRBV6-3 and TRBJ2-7; D gene ambiguous. The V end was cut by 4 bases, the J end by 5 bases, with 6 bases between. CDR1 MNHEY and CDR2 SVGEGT come from the germline V gene. The CDR3 loop spans 11 amino acids.

The DNA of the CDR3 is TGTGCCAGCAGCTCCTTGGGCCCCACAGATACGCAGTATTTT. As protein: CASSSLGPTDTQYF. The V and J genes are TRBV7-2 and TRBJ2-3; D remains unclear. CDR3 length: 14 residues. Germline lookup yields CDR1 SGHTA and CDR2 FQGNSA. The V and J ends lost 4 bases and 2 bases respectively, with 10 bases between them.

A few counts support this clonotype. This chain uses TRBV5-1 with TRBJ2-7, with 7 positions matching TRBD2. J was trimmed by 2 bases and V by 4 bases; bases with no gene match: 18. The germline V gene has CDR1 SGHRS and CDR2 YFSETQ. The CDR3 covers 18 residues. Here the CDR3 reads CASSRAGAGEKKAYEQYF. The CDR3 bases are TGCGCCAGCAGCAGGGCCGGGGCGGGAGAAAAAAAAGCCTACGAGCAGTACTTC.

This rearrangement joins TRBV11-2 to TRBJ2-7, with unresolved D. Between the trimmed V and J ends, which lost 3 bases and 2 bases, there was a span of 11 bases. The germline V gene encodes CDR1 SGHAT and CDR2 FQNNGV. The CDR3 has 14 residues. This CDR3 is CASSFNVLTYEQYF. The DNA of the CDR3 is TGTGCCAGCAGCTTTAATGTCTTAACCTACGAGCAGTACTTC.

At least ten counts were recorded for this clonotype. This rearrangement joins TRBV11-1 to TRBJ2-2, with D possibly matching TRBD1 (6 bases). The CDR3 length is 16 residues. The ends were cut back, 5 bases at V and 0 bases at J, with 13 bases in the middle. The V gene's germline CDR1 is SGHAT and CDR2 FQDESV (reference sequence). The CDR3 protein is CASSPLRGANTGELFF. CDR3 nucleotide sequence: TGTGCCAGCAGCCCCCTCAGGGGCGCGAACACCGGGGAGCTGTTTTTT.

This clonotype showed up just a few times. The genes are TRBV20-1 and TRBJ2-4; D might be TRBD1 or TRBD2, each matching 5 bases. Trimming took off 2 bases at V and 7 bases at J, with 15 bases between the two ends. The length of the CDR3 is 14 residues. Looked up from germline, CDR1 is DFQATT and CDR2 is SNEGSKA (reference sequence). The DNA of the CDR3 is TGCAGTGCTAGAACAAGCGGAAAGGGGAACATTCAGTACTTC. Protein: CSARTSGKGNIQYF.

In its sample, this clonotype was seen a few times. The chain has TRBV12-3 or TRBV12-4 and TRBJ2-5; D might be TRBD1 or TRBD2, each matching 6 bases. CDR3 length equals 18 residues. Deletions cut 2 bases from V and 0 bases from J, with 19 bases between. The CDR3, as DNA: TGTGCCAGCAGTTTATGGGGGAGGACCGACAGGTACCAAGAGACCCAGTACTTC. Protein: CASSLWGRTDRYQETQYF.

This clonotype has a count of ten or more. This sequence joins TRBV12-3 or TRBV12-4 and TRBJ2-5; a possible D gene is TRBD1 (5 bases). V dropped 6 bases and J dropped 2 bases, with 10 bases sitting between them. This CDR3 is built from 13 residues. The CDR3 region is CASSRQIQETQYF. The CDR3 nucleotides are TGTGCCAGCAGCAGACAGATTCAAGAGACCCAGTACTTC.

This clonotype was found a few times. The V gene is TRBV4-2, the J gene TRBJ2-5; D call uncertain. V lost 2 bases and J 2 bases, leaving 12 bases between the germline ends. The CDR3 has 15 residues. CDR1 is LGHNA, CDR2 YNFKEQ, per germline. The CDR3 DNA follows: TGTGCCAGCAGCCAACAACCCGGGCCACAAGAGACCCAGTACTTC. Translating it yields CASSQQPGPQETQYF.

The chain links TRBV4-3 to TRBJ1-6; perhaps TRBD1 as D (5 bases). Trimming shortened V by 2 bases and J by 13 bases, and 15 bases separated the two germline ends. Germline values: CDR1 LGHNA, CDR2 YSLEER. The CDR3 runs to 14 residues. The CDR3: CASSQTGTSRPLHF. Written as DNA, the CDR3 is TGCGCCAGCAGCCAAACCGGGACTTCTCGGCCCCTCCACTTT.

The V and J genes are TRBV28 and TRBJ2-2; D may be TRBD1 (7 bases). Germline V lookup: CDR1 MDHEN, CDR2 SYDVKM. This CDR3 has 17 residues. Trimming cost V 5 bases and J 2 bases, with 18 bases left between them. CDR3: CASSPGGGGANTGELFF. The CDR3 DNA sequence: TGTGCCAGCAGTCCCGGAGGGGGCGGGGCTAACACCGGGGAGCTGTTTTTT. Based on the CDR3 plus reference TRBV28 and TRBJ2-2, the full variable domain is DVKVTQSSRYLVKRTGEKVFLECVQDMDHENMFWYRQDPGLGLRLIYFSYDVKMKEKGDIPEGYSVSREKKERFSLILESASTNQTSMYLCASSPGGGGANTGELFFGEGSRLTVL.

The CDR3 DNA reads as TGTGCCATCAGTGCGGTGACTCATGTCTCCTACGAGCAGTACTTC. Translating it yields CAISAVTHVSYEQYF. The chain couples TRBV10-3 to TRBJ2-7; D is undetermined. V was trimmed by 4 bases and J by 0 bases, leaving 13 bases between them. Germline CDR1 ENHRY, CDR2 SYGVKD. This CDR3 is built from 15 residues.

The chain's CDR3 is CASSNTGTGFSEAFF. The CDR3 region has the DNA TGTGCCAGCAGTAATACCGGGACAGGGTTTTCTGAAGCTTTCTTT. The chain combines TRBV12-3 or TRBV12-4 with TRBJ1-1, with 9 bases that match TRBD1. V was pared by 5 bases and J by 6 bases, with 10 bases of the junction left unmatched. The CDR3 length is 15 residues.

Only a few counts were recorded for this clonotype. This chain links TRBV29-1 with TRBJ1-1; no definite D call. Trimming took off 4 bases at V and 2 bases at J, with 11 bases between the two ends. This CDR3 comprises 13 residues. Germline V lookup: CDR1 SQVTM, CDR2 ANQGSEA. This CDR3 is CSVAAGTNTEAFF. The CDR3 nucleotides read TGCAGCGTTGCGGCCGGAACAAACACTGAAGCTTTCTTT.

This clonotype was observed a handful of times. In DNA form, the CDR3 reads TGTGCCAGCAGTTCACCAGGGTGGAGTTCACCCCTCCACTTT. Its protein is CASSSPGWSSPLHF. This chain joins TRBV27 and TRBJ1-6, with D perhaps TRBD1 (5 bases). The germline V and J ends were trimmed by 4 bases and 9 bases, with 13 bases remaining between them. This CDR3 comprises 14 residues. Germline lookup yields CDR1 MNHEY and CDR2 SMNVEV (reference sequence).

This chain joins TRBV28 and TRBJ1-5; unclear D gene. This CDR3 comprises 17 residues. Germline CDR1 and CDR2: MDHEN and SYDVKM. V was pared by 3 bases and J by 7 bases, with 22 bases between. The CDR3 nucleotides read TGTGCCAGCAGTTTTGTTCATCAGTCAGATTTTCTGCAGCCCCAGCATTTT. It encodes CASSFVHQSDFLQPQHF.

This clonotype was counted only a few times. This sequence joins TRBV12-3 or TRBV12-4 and TRBJ2-7; 10 bases are shared with TRBD1. This CDR3 spans 15 amino acids. The V gene end was trimmed by 5 bases and the J gene end by 0 bases; junction bases not matched to a gene: 4. CDR3 protein: CASSETGGPSYEQYF. The CDR3 DNA follows: TGTGCCAGCAGTGAGACAGGGGGCCCCTCCTACGAGCAGTACTTC.

This clonotype appeared many times. The gene calls are TRBV20-1 and TRBJ1-2, with 10 bases matching TRBD1. V lost 6 bases to trimming and J lost 4 bases; unmatched junction nucleotides: 5. CDR1 and CDR2 (germline): DFQATT, SNEGSKA (reference sequence). There are 13 residues in the CDR3. The CDR3 loop reads CSAEDRGGYGYTF. CDR3 coding DNA: TGCAGTGCGGAGGACAGGGGGGGCTATGGCTACACCTTC.

This sequence joins TRBV2 and TRBJ1-1, with D unresolved. CDR1 is SNHLY, CDR2 FYNNEI, per germline. Deletions cut 4 bases from V and 0 bases from J, with 12 bases between. The CDR3 contains 15 residues. The CDR3 coding sequence is TGTGCCAGCAGTGTAAGTCCTGGGATGAACACTGAAGCTTTCTTT. Its protein is CASSVSPGMNTEAFF.